This entry features one T cell receptor beta chain sequence. The immunoSEQ assay amplified TCRB CDR3 from up to roughly 2 ug DNA. Amplification used 60 V beta primers and 13 J beta primers. Libraries were prepared by immunoSEQ multiplex PCR; TCRdb keeps only in-frame clonotypes and omits some of them. The table includes 65,000 or so clones, 86% detected once. This record comes from a study of glioma-infiltrating T cells after dendritic cell vaccination. Time point: after dendritic cell vaccination, including at tumor progression/relapse. Isocitrate dehydrogenase mutation was absent in all glioblastoma patients. The CDR3 loop spans 15 amino acids. Deletions cut 6 bases from V and 8 bases from J, with 20 bases between. Per the germline V gene, CDR1 is SGHVS and CDR2 is FQNEAQ.

Source: blood, taken after dendritic cell vaccination. The gene calls are TRBV7-8 and TRBJ2-1; D is undetermined. The sequence was obtained from a human donor with glioblastoma. The CDR3 bases are TGTGCCAGCAGTGGAGTAGTCAGTTTGGGTCATGAGCAGTTCTTC. It codes for CASSGVVSLGHEQFF.